This T cell receptor (beta chain) was profiled in a study of blood T cell repertoires in COVID-19. TCRdb keeps only in-frame clones here, not all; method: immunoSEQ multiplex PCR. The top ten hold under 2.5% of the sample, which has about 97,000 clones, 87% seen once. This CDR3 spans 16 amino acids. The sequence derives from a man aged 50 to 60 with active COVID-19. The sequenced sample consisted of peripheral blood. The chain couples TRBV21-1 to TRBJ2-5; the tabulated D call, TRBD2, remains unverified against the DNA. TRBV21-1 corresponds to a pseudogene. In DNA form, the CDR3 reads TGTGCCAGCAGCCTACAACTAAGCGGGGGCCAAGAGACCCAGTACTTC. This translates into CASSLQLSGGQETQYF.